A selection of T cell receptor beta chains follows, all from one sample in a study of siplizumab effects on memory and regulatory T cells. The data were produced by immunoSEQ multiplex PCR, yet TCRdb's version contains in-frame clones alone and is incomplete. The table lists about 120,000 clones, 90% to 95% of them singletons. Specimen: non-Treg CD4+ T cells sorted from blood. These receptors originate from a human donor in good health. CDR3s include the opening cysteine and the closing phenylalanine or tryptophan. The order of the fields is J gene, V gene, D gene, clone size, CDR3 DNA, CDR3 protein. D genes are given only for firm matches. The size field is filled for only some rows; it gives once, few, many or a size class.

J: TRBJ2-7
V: TRBV7-6
D: TRBD1
size: once
DNA: TGTGCCAGCAGCATAGACAGGGGGCGCTTGGAATACGAGCAGTACTTC
CDR3: CASSIDRGRLEYEQYF

J: TRBJ1-5
V: TRBV10-3
D: NA
size: NA
DNA: TGTGCCATCCGCAGCGACTATAGCAATCAGCCCCAGCATTTT
CDR3: CAIRSDYSNQPQHF

J: TRBJ2-1
V: TRBV5-4
D: TRBD2
size: NA
DNA: TGTGCCAGCAGCCCGGCGGGTGGGAGGGCCAGTAGTCAGTTCTTC
CDR3: CASSPAGGRASSQFF

J: TRBJ1-5
V: TRBV12-5
D: NA
size: NA
DNA: TGTGCTAGTGGTTTCTTGGACAGACTCAATCAGCCCCAGCATTTT
CDR3: CASGFLDRLNQPQHF

J: TRBJ2-5
V: TRBV5-1
D: NA
size: NA
DNA: TGCGCCAGCAGCTTGGCCTCGAGCGCCCAAGAGACCCAGTACTTC
CDR3: CASSLASSAQETQYF

J: TRBJ2-3
V: TRBV2
D: NA
size: once
DNA: TGTGCCAGCAGGGCCAGTGGGGTCCAAGATACGCAGTATTTT
CDR3: CASRASGVQDTQYF

J: TRBJ2-7
V: TRBV7-9
D: NA
size: NA
DNA: TGTGCCAGCAGCTTAAGTTCCTCCGGGAACGGTGAGCAGTACTTC
CDR3: CASSLSSSGNGEQYF

J: TRBJ2-7
V: TRBV10-1
D: NA
size: few
DNA: TGCGCCAGCAGTGAGTCGGCAGGTCCCTACGAGCAGTACTTC
CDR3: CASSESAGPYEQYF

J: TRBJ2-4
V: TRBV11-1
D: TRBD1
size: once
DNA: TGTGCCAGCATGCCGGGACAGGGAAGCATTCAGTACTTC
CDR3: CASMPGQGSIQYF

J: TRBJ2-5
V: TRBV5-4
D: NA
size: NA
DNA: TGTGCCAGCAGCTTCGGGGCCCGGGAGACCCAGTACTTC
CDR3: CASSFGARETQYF

J: TRBJ1-2
V: TRBV30
D: TRBD1
size: NA
DNA: TGTGCCTGGACCAGGACAGGCTCCGGCTACACCTTC
CDR3: CAWTRTGSGYTF

J: TRBJ2-7
V: TRBV19
D: NA
size: NA
DNA: TGTGCCAGTAGTATAACCCGGGGGTTCTACGAGCAGTACTTC
CDR3: CASSITRGFYEQYF

J: TRBJ1-3
V: TRBV5-1
D: NA
size: NA
DNA: TGCGCCAGCAGCTTCGACAGTACAGGAAACACCATATATTTT
CDR3: CASSFDSTGNTIYF

J: TRBJ2-3
V: TRBV5-1
D: NA
size: NA
DNA: TGCGCCAGCAGCCCTGCTGGACTCTCGGATACGCAGTATTTT
CDR3: CASSPAGLSDTQYF

J: TRBJ2-2
V: TRBV10-1
D: NA
size: NA
DNA: TGCGCCAGCAGTAGCCGGGACGGATCTTACACCGGGGAGCTGTTTTTT
CDR3: CASSSRDGSYTGELFF

J: TRBJ1-1
V: TRBV10-3
D: NA
size: NA
DNA: TGTGCCATCAGTCCTCGGGAGGGGATGGGGACTGAAGCTTTCTTT
CDR3: CAISPREGMGTEAFF

J: TRBJ1-5
V: TRBV27
D: TRBD1
size: NA
DNA: TGTGCCAGCAGTTTCCGGACAGGGGGCATCGGTCAGCCCCAGCATTTT
CDR3: CASSFRTGGIGQPQHF

J: TRBJ1-1
V: TRBV7-6
D: NA
size: NA
DNA: TGTGCCAGCGGCCTCGGGGGGAACACTGAAGCTTTCTTT
CDR3: CASGLGGNTEAFF

J: TRBJ2-2
V: TRBV29-1
D: NA
size: NA
DNA: TGTATAGCGGAAAAGAACACCGGGGAGCTGTTTTTT
CDR3: CIAEKNTGELFF

J: TRBJ2-1
V: TRBV5-6
D: TRBD1
size: NA
DNA: TGTGCCAGCAGCTCCCAGGGGGCTGGCTCCTACAATGAGCAGTTCTTC
CDR3: CASSSQGAGSYNEQFF

J: TRBJ1-2
V: TRBV27
D: NA
size: NA
DNA: TGTGCCAGCAGTTCCCCGGGAGCAGGTGTAAATGGCTACACCTTC
CDR3: CASSSPGAGVNGYTF

J: TRBJ1-2
V: TRBV7-9
D: NA
size: NA
DNA: TGTGCCAGCAGGGAGGGCGGGCTTTCGGGAAGTGGCTACACCTTC
CDR3: CASREGGLSGSGYTF

J: TRBJ2-5
V: TRBV5-4
D: TRBD1
size: NA
DNA: TGTGCCAGCAGCTTGGAAATAGGGACAGAAGTTGACTTC
CDR3: CASSLEIGTEVDF

J: TRBJ1-5
V: TRBV28
D: NA
size: NA
DNA: TGTGCCAGCGACTTTGTGGGGCGAGGGAGCAATCAGCCCCAGCATTTT
CDR3: CASDFVGRGSNQPQHF

J: TRBJ2-7
V: TRBV5-4
D: TRBD2
size: NA
DNA: TGTGCCAGCAGCTCCGGACTAGCGGGAGACCGCTCCTACGAGCAGTACTTC
CDR3: CASSSGLAGDRSYEQYF

J: TRBJ1-5
V: TRBV4-2
D: TRBD1
size: NA
DNA: TGTGCCAGCAGCCAGGGCAACCAGGGGGCTAGCAATCAGCCCCAGCATTTT
CDR3: CASSQGNQGASNQPQHF

J: TRBJ2-1
V: TRBV10-3
D: NA
size: NA
DNA: TGTGCCATCAGTGACTTCACGAGCTCCTACAATGAGCAGTTCTTC
CDR3: CAISDFTSSYNEQFF

J: TRBJ1-4
V: TRBV7-2
D: NA
size: NA
DNA: TGTGCCAGCAGCCTACAACCGGGGGGAGGGAATGAAAAACTGTTTTTT
CDR3: CASSLQPGGGNEKLFF

J: TRBJ2-3
V: TRBV7-2
D: NA
size: NA
DNA: TGTGCCAGCAGCTCGTCAACCTGGGTGGGGGAGTACACAGATACGCAGTATTTT
CDR3: CASSSSTWVGEYTDTQYF

J: TRBJ2-7
V: TRBV4-2
D: NA
size: NA
DNA: TGTGCCAGCAGCCAAGATCTGGACACCACCTACGAGCAGTACTTC
CDR3: CASSQDLDTTYEQYF

J: TRBJ2-7
V: TRBV27
D: NA
size: NA
DNA: TGTGCCAGCAGTTTATACCCGAGCGAGCAGTACTTC
CDR3: CASSLYPSEQYF

J: TRBJ1-5
V: TRBV6-5
D: NA
size: NA
DNA: TGTGCCAGCAGTTATTGGGAAGGACAGCCCCAGCATTTT
CDR3: CASSYWEGQPQHF

J: TRBJ2-2
V: TRBV14
D: NA
size: once
DNA: TGTGCCAGCACCCAAAGTCCCGTAAACACCGGGGAGCTGTTTTTT
CDR3: CASTQSPVNTGELFF

J: TRBJ1-1
V: TRBV18
D: NA
size: few
DNA: TGTGCCAGCTCACCGCAGGGATCCCTGGAATACGGAGCTTTCTTT
CDR3: CASSPQGSLEYGAFF

J: TRBJ1-2
V: TRBV9
D: NA
size: NA
DNA: TGTGCCAGCAGCCCCGGGAGGCTCTCGGGTGGCTACACCTTC
CDR3: CASSPGRLSGGYTF

J: TRBJ1-1
V: TRBV28
D: NA
size: NA
DNA: TGTGCCAGCAGTCCCCCCCGGGTCACTGAAGCTTTCTTT
CDR3: CASSPPRVTEAFF

J: TRBJ1-2
V: TRBV27
D: TRBD1
size: NA
DNA: TGTGCCAGCAGTTCCACTGGGACAGGCCAAGCTAACTATGGCTACACCTTC
CDR3: CASSSTGTGQANYGYTF

J: TRBJ1-1
V: TRBV5-1
D: TRBD1
size: NA
DNA: TGCGCCAGCAGCGCTGGGACAGGGGGCAGGTTGAACACTGAAGCTTTCTTT
CDR3: CASSAGTGGRLNTEAFF

J: TRBJ1-2
V: TRBV5-1
D: TRBD1
size: NA
DNA: TGCGCCAGCAGCTTGGCCGGGACAGGGATCAACGATGGCTACACCTTC
CDR3: CASSLAGTGINDGYTF

J: TRBJ2-3
V: TRBV5-1
D: TRBD2
size: NA
DNA: TGCGCCAGCAGCTTGAAGCTAGCGGGATGGGAAACAGATACGCAGTATTTT
CDR3: CASSLKLAGWETDTQYF

J: TRBJ1-6
V: TRBV5-1
D: TRBD1
size: NA
DNA: TGCGCCAGCAGCTTGGGACAGGGGAATAATTCACCCCTCCACTTT
CDR3: CASSLGQGNNSPLHF

J: TRBJ1-5
V: TRBV6-6
D: NA
size: once
DNA: TGTGCCAGCAGTCATACTAACAGGGTCATCGATTCCCAGCATTTT
CDR3: CASSHTNRVIDSQHF

J: TRBJ2-7
V: TRBV6-5
D: NA
size: NA
DNA: TGTGCCAGCAGTTACTCGTTTGATTCCCCAAACGAGCAGTACTTC
CDR3: CASSYSFDSPNEQYF

J: TRBJ1-1
V: TRBV28
D: NA
size: NA
DNA: TGTGCCAGCAGTGTACTGAATCCGGGACAGAACACTGAAGCTTTCTTT
CDR3: CASSVLNPGQNTEAFF

J: TRBJ1-5
V: TRBV19
D: NA
size: few
DNA: TGTGCCAGTAGTATTAGGGCAGGTCCTTACAATCAGCCCCAGCATTTT
CDR3: CASSIRAGPYNQPQHF

J: TRBJ1-4
V: TRBV6-6
D: NA
size: NA
DNA: TGTGCCAGCAGTTACTACGGGACACCCGAAAAACTGTTTTTT
CDR3: CASSYYGTPEKLFF

J: TRBJ2-2
V: TRBV19
D: TRBD2
size: once
DNA: TGTGCCAGAACTGTCCGGGGACTAGCGGGATCCCAGGTAAACGGGGAGCTGTTTTTT
CDR3: CARTVRGLAGSQVNGELFF

J: TRBJ2-3
V: TRBV29-1
D: TRBD2
size: NA
DNA: TGCAGCCCACGTATTAGCGGGGGAGGAGATACGCAGTATTTT
CDR3: CSPRISGGGDTQYF

J: TRBJ2-3
V: TRBV10-3
D: TRBD2
size: NA
DNA: TGTGCCATCAGTAAAGCGGGGGGGAGCACAGATACGCAGTATTTT
CDR3: CAISKAGGSTDTQYF

J: TRBJ2-1
V: TRBV4-2
D: NA
size: NA
DNA: TGTGCCAGCAGCCAAGATCCCGTGCAGGCCTCCTACAATGAGCAGTTCTTC
CDR3: CASSQDPVQASYNEQFF

J: TRBJ2-7
V: TRBV9
D: NA
size: NA
DNA: TGTGCCAGCAGCGCCGCGGGACTCCCCTCCTACGAGCAGTACTTC
CDR3: CASSAAGLPSYEQYF

J: TRBJ2-3
V: TRBV7-9
D: NA
size: NA
DNA: TGTGCCAGCAGCTATAGGGGCACAGATACGCAGTATTTT
CDR3: CASSYRGTDTQYF